This T cell receptor beta chain was found in a study of metastatic and nonmetastatic thyroid tumors. At the level of the study: Across blood and tumor or nodule tissue, repertoires from malignant and benign thyroid patients were compared with one another.

Notes on the study in general: It was reported that TCR beta diversity was significantly higher in malignant thyroid tumors than benign nodules, in blood and tumor.

This clone was counted many times. Its antigen is as yet unknown. TCRdb recomputed clones from the PCR reads via MiXCR. In the table there are tens of thousands of clones, 15% to 20% of which are singletons. Every patient was untreated before thyroid surgery. This clonotype was sampled from a female donor with papillary thyroid cancer or a benign thyroid nodule (not recorded which). Some clones in this sample may be carry-over from other donors' samples. Sample: blood.

CDR3 DNA: TGTGCCACCAGGCCGGCCCTACAGGGGGGCGAGACCCAGTACTTC. Protein sequence: CATRPALQGGETQYF. The rearrangement links TRBV15 to TRBJ2-5; 8 bases fit TRBD1. Trimming at V came to 6 bases and at J to 5 bases, leaving 11 bases not matched to a gene. Germline CDR1 LNHNV, CDR2 YYDKDF (reference sequence). This CDR3 has 15 residues. The full variable domain, with the rest looked up from reference TRBV15 and TRBJ2-5, is DAMVIQNPRYQVTQFGKPVTLSCSQTLNHNVMYWYQQKSSQAPKLLFHYYDKDFNNEADTPDNFQSRRPNTSFCFLDIRSPGLGDTAMYLCATRPALQGGETQYFGPGTRLLVL.